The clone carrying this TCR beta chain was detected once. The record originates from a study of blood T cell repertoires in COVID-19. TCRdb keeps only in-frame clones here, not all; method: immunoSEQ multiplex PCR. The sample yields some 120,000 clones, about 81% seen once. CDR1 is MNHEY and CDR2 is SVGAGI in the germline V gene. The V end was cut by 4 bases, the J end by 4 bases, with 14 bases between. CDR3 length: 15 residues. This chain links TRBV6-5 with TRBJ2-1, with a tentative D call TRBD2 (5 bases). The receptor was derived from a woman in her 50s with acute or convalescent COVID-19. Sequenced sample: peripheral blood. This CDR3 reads CASSSEGVLYNEQFF. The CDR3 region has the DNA TGTGCCAGCAGTTCCGAGGGAGTCCTTTACAATGAGCAGTTCTTC.